This T cell receptor (beta chain) was found in a study of Ad26.COV2.S vaccination and SARS-CoV-2 variants. Looking at the study overall: Among those in the COV1001 Ad26.COV2.S trial arm was the donor.

The V gene's germline CDR1 is SGDLS and CDR2 YYNGEE. The CDR3 sequence is 11 residues long. Between the trimmed V and J ends, which lost 5 bases and 6 bases, there was a span of 7 bases. Method: immunoSEQ multiplex PCR; TCRdb's copy keeps in-frame clones and lacks some. Among 430,000 or so clones listed, roughly 87% were seen once. Treatment reported: about 20 received Ad26.COV2.S at low or high dose, single or two shots; roughly five received placebo; per-sample allocation not given. After the first vaccine or placebo injection, samples were drawn on day 63. The TCR originated in a person between 18 and 65 years old who received the Ad26.COV2.S COVID-19 vaccine or a placebo. This specimen consisted of peripheral blood, obtained in a trial of Ad26.COV2.S vaccine versus placebo. The chain has TRBV9 and TRBJ2-3; no clear D gene. The CDR3 DNA sequence: TGTGCCAGCAGTTTGACGGATACGCAGTATTTT. It is translated as CASSLTDTQYF.